The T cell receptor (beta chain) under discussion was sequenced for a study of cytomegalovirus exposure and HLA in healthy donors. General study results and limits: Reported performance of the classifier showed diagnosis of cytomegalovirus status with high specificity and sensitivity. Productive status was seen about 87% or about 30% of the time for most TCR beta V segments in an earlier analysis. Trimming of TCR beta V- and J-genes showed a link, identified in a later analysis, to a missense DCLRE1C variant.

V lost 0 bases and J 7 bases, leaving 13 bases between the germline ends. Germline loops: CDR1 SGHNT, CDR2 YYREEE (reference sequence). This CDR3 has 14 amino acids. About this clone: Its target is not known.

A multiplex PCR was run with 60 Vbeta primers and 13 Jbeta primers. The method was immunoSEQ multiplex PCR; TCRdb's version includes in-frame clones alone and lacks a portion of them. The sample lists approximately 190,000 clones; over 80% were seen once. Sequenced input: PBMCs. This sequence was found in a man between 35 and 55 years old in good health and CMV-seropositive. This sequence joins TRBV5-4 and TRBJ1-2; a weak D match, TRBD1 (5 bases). CDR3 protein: CASSLAGGVSGYTF. The CDR3 nucleotides are TGTGCCAGCAGCTTGGCCGGGGGGGTGAGTGGCTACACCTTC. Combining the CDR3 with reference TRBV5-4 and TRBJ1-2 gives the whole variable domain ETGVTQSPTHLIKTRGQQVTLRCSSQSGHNTVSWYQQALGQGPQFIFQYYREEENGRGNFPPRFSGLQFPNYSSELNVNALELDDSALYLCASSLAGGVSGYTFGSGTRLTVV.